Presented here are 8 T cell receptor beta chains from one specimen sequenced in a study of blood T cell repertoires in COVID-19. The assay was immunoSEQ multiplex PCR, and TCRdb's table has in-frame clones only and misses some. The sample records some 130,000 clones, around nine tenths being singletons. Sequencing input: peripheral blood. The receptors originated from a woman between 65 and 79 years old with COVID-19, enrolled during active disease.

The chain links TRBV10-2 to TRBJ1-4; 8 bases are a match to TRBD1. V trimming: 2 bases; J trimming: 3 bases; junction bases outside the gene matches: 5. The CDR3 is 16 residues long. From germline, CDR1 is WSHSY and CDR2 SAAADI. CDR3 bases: TGCGCCAGCAGTGAGAGGCCACAGGGGGCTAATGAAAAACTGTTTTTT. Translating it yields CASSERPQGANEKLFF.

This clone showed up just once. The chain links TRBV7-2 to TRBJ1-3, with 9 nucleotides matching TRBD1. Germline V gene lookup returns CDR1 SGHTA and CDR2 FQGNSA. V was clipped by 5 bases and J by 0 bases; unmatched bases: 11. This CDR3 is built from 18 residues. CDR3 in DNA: TGTGCCAGCAGCCCTCGAATGGGGACAGGGAGCTCTGGAAACACCATATATTTT. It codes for CASSPRMGTGSSGNTIYF.

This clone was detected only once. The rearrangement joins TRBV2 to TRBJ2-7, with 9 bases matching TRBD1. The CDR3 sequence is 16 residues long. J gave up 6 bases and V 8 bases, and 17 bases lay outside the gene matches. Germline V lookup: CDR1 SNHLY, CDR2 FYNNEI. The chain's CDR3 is CASRYIPGQGPSEQYF. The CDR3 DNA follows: TGTGCCAGCCGTTACATTCCGGGACAGGGACCATCCGAGCAGTACTTC.

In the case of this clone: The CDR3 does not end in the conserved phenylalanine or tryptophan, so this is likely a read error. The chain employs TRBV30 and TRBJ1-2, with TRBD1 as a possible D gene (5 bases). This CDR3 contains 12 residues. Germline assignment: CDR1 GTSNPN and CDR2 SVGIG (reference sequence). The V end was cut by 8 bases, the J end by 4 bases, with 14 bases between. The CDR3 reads CASEPTGYGYTL. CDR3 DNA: TGTGCCAGCGAGCCAACAGGCTATGGCTACACCCTC.

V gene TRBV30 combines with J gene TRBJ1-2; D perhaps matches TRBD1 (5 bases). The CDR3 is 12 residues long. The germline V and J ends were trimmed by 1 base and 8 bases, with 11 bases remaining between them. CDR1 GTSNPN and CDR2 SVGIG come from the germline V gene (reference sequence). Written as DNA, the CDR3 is TGTGCCTGGAGTGCGGCAGGGCAGGGCTACACCTTC. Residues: CAWSAAGQGYTF. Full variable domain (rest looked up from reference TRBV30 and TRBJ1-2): SQTIHQWPATLVQPVGSPLSLECTVEGTSNPNLYWYRQAAGRGLQLLFYSVGIGQISSEVPQNLSASRPQDRQFILSSKKLLLSDSGFYLCAWSAAGQGYTFGSGTRLTVV.

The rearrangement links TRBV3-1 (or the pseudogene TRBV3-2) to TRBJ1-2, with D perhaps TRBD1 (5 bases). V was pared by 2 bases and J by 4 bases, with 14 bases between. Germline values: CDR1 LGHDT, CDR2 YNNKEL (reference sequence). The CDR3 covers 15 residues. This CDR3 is CASSQLGEGVYGYTF. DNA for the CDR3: TGTGCCAGCAGCCAATTAGGGGAGGGCGTCTATGGCTACACCTTC.

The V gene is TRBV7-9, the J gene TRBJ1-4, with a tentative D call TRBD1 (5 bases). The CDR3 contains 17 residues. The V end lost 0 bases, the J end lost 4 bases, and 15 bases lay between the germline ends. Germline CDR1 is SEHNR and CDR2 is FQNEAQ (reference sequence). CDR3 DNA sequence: TGTGCCAGCAGCTTAGCCCCTAGTGGGGCGTTTAATGAAAAACTGTTTTTT. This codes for CASSLAPSGAFNEKLFF.

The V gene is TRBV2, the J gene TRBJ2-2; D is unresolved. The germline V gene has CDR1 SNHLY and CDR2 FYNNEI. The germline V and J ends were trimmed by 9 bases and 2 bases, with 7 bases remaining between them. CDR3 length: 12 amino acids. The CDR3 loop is CARTRNTGELFF. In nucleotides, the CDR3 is TGTGCCAGAACAAGAAACACCGGGGAGCTGTTTTTT.